This T cell receptor (beta chain) was captured in a study of cytomegalovirus exposure and HLA in healthy donors. Study context: HLA-typed donors were the source of about 85 million unique TCRs, which an early data release held.

V was pared by 5 bases and J by 4 bases, with 20 bases between. Germline V CDR1 and CDR2: SGHNT, YENEEA. The CDR3 extends over 16 amino acids. A multiplex PCR was run with 60 Vbeta primers and 13 Jbeta primers. Clones were sequenced by immunoSEQ multiplex PCR, and TCRdb holds only the in-frame ones, with some missing. The sample has roughly 200,000 clones, around 77% seen once. Source material: PBMCs. This clonotype originated in a man aged 60 to 69 in good health and CMV-seronegative. The chain carries TRBV11-3 and TRBJ1-2; D remains ambiguous. The CDR3 loop is CASSPPSGKGLYGYTF. The CDR3 DNA reads TGTGCCAGCAGCCCCCCGTCCGGGAAAGGGCTCTATGGCTACACCTTC.